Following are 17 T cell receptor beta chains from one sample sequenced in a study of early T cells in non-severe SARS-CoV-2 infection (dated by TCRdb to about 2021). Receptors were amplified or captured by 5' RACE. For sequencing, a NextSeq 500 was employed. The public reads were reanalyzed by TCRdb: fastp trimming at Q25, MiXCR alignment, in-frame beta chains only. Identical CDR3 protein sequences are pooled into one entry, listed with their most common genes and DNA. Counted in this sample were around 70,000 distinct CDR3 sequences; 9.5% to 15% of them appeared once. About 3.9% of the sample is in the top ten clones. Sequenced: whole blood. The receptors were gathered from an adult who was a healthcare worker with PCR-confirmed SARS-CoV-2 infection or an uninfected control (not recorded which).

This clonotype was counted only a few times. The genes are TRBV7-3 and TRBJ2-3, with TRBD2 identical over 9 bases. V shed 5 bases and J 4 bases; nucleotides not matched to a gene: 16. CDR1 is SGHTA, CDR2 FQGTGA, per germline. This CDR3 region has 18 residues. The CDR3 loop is CASSPVVAGEEGADTQYF. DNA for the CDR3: TGTGCCAGCAGCCCCGTGGTAGCGGGAGAGGAGGGCGCAGATACGCAGTATTTT.

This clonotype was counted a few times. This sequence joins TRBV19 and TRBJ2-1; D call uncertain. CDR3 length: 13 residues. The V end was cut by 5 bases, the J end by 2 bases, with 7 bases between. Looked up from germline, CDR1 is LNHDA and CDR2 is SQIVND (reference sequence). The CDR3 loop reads CASSSATYNEQFF. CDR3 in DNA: TGTGCCAGTAGTTCGGCTACCTACAATGAGCAGTTCTTC.

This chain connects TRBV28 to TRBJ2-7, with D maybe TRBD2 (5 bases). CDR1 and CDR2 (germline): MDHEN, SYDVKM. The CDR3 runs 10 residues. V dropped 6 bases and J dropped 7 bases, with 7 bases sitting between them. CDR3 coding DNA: TGTGCCAGCAGGGGAGCTGAGCAGTACTTC. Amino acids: CASRGAEQYF.

This chain's CDR3 is CASSLQGVDTGELFF. The CDR3 DNA sequence: TGCGCCAGCAGCTTGCAGGGAGTCGACACCGGGGAGCTGTTTTTT. The V and J genes are TRBV5-1 and TRBJ2-2; the D gene could be TRBD1 or TRBD2 (5 bases each). CDR1 is SGHRS, CDR2 YFSETQ, per germline. The CDR3 covers 15 residues. Deletions cut 1 base from V and 3 bases from J, with 10 bases between. The full variable domain, its missing parts supplied by reference TRBV5-1 and TRBJ2-2, is KAGVTQTPRYLIKTRGQQVTLSCSPISGHRSVSWYQQTPGQGLQFLFEYFSETQRNKGNFPGRFSGRQFSNSRSEMNVSTLELGDSALYLCASSLQGVDTGELFFGEGSRLTVL.

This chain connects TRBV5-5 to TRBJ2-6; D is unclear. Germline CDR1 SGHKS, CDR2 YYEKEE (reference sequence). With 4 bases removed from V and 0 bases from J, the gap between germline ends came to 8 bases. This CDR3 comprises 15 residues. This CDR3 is CASSLSYSGANVLTF. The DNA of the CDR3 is TGTGCCAGCAGCCTGAGCTACTCTGGGGCCAACGTCCTGACTTTC.

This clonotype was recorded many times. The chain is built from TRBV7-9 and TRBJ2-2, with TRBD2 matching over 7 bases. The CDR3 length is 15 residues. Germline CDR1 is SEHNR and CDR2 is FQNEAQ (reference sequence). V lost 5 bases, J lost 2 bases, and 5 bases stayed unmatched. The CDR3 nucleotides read TGTGCCAGCAGCCCGGGGGGATCTAACACCGGGGAGCTGTTTTTT. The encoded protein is CASSPGGSNTGELFF.

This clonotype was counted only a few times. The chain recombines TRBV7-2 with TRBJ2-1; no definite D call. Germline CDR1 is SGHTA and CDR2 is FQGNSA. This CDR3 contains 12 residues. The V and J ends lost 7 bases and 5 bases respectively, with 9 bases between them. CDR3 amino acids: CASKPPNNEQFF. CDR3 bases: TGTGCCAGCAAGCCGCCCAACAATGAGCAGTTCTTC.

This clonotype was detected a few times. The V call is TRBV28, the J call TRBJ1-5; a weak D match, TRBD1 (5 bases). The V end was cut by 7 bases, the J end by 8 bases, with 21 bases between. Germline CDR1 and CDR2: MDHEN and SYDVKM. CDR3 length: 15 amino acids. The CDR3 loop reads CASILYRSGGEPQHF. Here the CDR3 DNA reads TGTGCCAGCATCCTCTACAGGTCCGGGGGGGAGCCCCAGCATTTT.

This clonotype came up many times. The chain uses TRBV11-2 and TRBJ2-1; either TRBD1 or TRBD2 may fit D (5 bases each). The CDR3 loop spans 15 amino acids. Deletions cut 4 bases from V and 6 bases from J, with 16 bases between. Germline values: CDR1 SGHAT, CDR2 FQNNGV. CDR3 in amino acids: CASSSIIRDLNEQFF. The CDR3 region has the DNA TGTGCCAGCAGCTCGATAATCCGGGACCTCAATGAGCAGTTCTTC.

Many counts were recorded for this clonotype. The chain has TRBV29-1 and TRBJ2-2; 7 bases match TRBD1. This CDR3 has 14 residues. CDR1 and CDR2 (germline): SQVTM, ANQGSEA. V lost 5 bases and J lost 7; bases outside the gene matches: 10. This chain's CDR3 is CSVSFRGQVGELFF. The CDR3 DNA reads TGCAGCGTTTCCTTTAGGGGGCAGGTCGGGGAGCTGTTTTTT.

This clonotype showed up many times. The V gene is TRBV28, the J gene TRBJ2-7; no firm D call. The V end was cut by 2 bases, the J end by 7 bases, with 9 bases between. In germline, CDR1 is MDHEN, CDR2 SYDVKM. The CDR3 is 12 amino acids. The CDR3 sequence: CASSLRTGEQYF. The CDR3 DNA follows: TGTGCCAGCAGTTTACGGACGGGTGAGCAGTACTTC.

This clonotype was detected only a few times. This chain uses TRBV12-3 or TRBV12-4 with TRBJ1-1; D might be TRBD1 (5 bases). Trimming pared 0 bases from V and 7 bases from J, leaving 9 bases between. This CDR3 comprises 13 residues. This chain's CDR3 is CASSLALGDEAFF. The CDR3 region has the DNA TGTGCCAGCAGTTTAGCGCTGGGGGATGAAGCTTTCTTT.

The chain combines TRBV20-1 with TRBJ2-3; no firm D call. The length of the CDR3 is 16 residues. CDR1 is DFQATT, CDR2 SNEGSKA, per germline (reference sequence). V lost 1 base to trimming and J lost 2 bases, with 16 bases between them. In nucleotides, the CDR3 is TGCAGTGCTAGAGGGTCTTGGCCGTATTACACAGATACGCAGTATTTT. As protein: CSARGSWPYYTDTQYF.

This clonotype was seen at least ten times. The CDR3 coding sequence is TGCAGTGCTGAGGGCTCCACAGATACGCAGTATTTT. Encoded protein: CSAEGSTDTQYF. The V and J genes are TRBV20-1 and TRBJ2-3; D perhaps matches TRBD2 (5 bases). V lost 5 bases, J lost 2 bases, and 8 bases lay in between. CDR3 length equals 12 residues. The V gene's germline CDR1 is DFQATT and CDR2 SNEGSKA (reference sequence).

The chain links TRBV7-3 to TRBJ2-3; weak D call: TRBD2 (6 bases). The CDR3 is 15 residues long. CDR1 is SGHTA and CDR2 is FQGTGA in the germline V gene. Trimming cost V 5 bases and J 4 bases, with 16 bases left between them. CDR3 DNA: TGTGCCAGCAGCCCCGACGGGAGTGAGGCAGATACGCAGTATTTT. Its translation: CASSPDGSEADTQYF.

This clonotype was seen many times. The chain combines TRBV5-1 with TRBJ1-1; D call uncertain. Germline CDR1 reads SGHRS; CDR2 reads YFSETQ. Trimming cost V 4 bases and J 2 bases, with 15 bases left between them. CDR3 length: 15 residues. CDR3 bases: TGCGCCAGCAGCCCGGACGGGCCCGCAAACACTGAAGCTTTCTTT. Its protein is CASSPDGPANTEAFF.

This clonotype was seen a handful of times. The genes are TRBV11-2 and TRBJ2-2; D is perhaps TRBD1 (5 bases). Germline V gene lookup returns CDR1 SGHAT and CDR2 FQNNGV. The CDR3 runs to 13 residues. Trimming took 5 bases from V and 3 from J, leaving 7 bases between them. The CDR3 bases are TGTGCCAGCAGCCTGACAGACACCGGGGAGCTGTTTTTT. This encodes CASSLTDTGELFF.